Given below is one T cell receptor beta chain in context. The antigen remains unidentified. These data belong to a study of CD8+ T cells in alopecia areata. The wider study: The drug, oral tofacitinib, was given to treated patients at 5 to 10 mg twice daily. Whole-study findings and limits: Lesional scalp, notably in alopecia totalis/universalis, had clonality above that of normal scalp. Normal-skin resident alphabeta T cells also appear among scalp sample sequences.

The V gene lost 0 bases and the J gene lost 7 bases, with 8 bases spanning the gap. Looked up from germline, CDR1 is SGHRS and CDR2 is YFSETQ. The CDR3 extends over 13 amino acids. Extraction and reverse transcription of RNA yielded cDNA as the sequencing template. This table comes from immunoSEQ multiplex PCR, and its TCRdb copy is limited to in-frame clones, with some not included. The table lists 110,000 to 150,000 clones, 40% to 55% of them singletons. V gene TRBV5-1 combines with J gene TRBJ1-5; a weak D match, TRBD1 (6 bases). This clonotype originated in a human donor with alopecia areata. Source: CD4+ T cells sorted from blood, taken at week 0. The CDR3: CASSLVGGQPQHF. CDR3 coding DNA: TGCGCCAGCAGCTTGGTTGGGGGCCAGCCCCAGCATTTT.